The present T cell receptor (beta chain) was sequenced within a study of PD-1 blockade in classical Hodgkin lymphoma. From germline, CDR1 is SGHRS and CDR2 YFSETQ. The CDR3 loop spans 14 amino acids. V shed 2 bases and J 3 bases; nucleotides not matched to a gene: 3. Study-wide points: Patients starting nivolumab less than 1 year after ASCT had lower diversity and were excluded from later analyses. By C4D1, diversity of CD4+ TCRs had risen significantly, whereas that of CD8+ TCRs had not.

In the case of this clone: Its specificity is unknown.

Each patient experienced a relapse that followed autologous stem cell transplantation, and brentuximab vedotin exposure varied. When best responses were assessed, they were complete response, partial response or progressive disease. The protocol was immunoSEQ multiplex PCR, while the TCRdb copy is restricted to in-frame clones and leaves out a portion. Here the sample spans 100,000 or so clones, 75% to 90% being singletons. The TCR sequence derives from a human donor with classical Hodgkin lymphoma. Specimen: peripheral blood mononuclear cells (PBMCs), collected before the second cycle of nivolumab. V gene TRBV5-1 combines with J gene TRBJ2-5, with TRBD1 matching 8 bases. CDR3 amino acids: CASSLDRGEETQYF. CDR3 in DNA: TGCGCCAGCAGCTTAGACAGGGGAGAAGAGACCCAGTACTTC. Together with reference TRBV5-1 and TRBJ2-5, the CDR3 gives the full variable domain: KAGVTQTPRYLIKTRGQQVTLSCSPISGHRSVSWYQQTPGQGLQFLFEYFSETQRNKGNFPGRFSGRQFSNSRSEMNVSTLELGDSALYLCASSLDRGEETQYFGPGTRLLVL.